This TCR beta chain comes out of a study of T cell changes during pregnancy in multiple sclerosis. The method was immunoSEQ multiplex PCR; TCRdb's version includes in-frame clones alone and lacks a portion of them. The sample contains roughly 85,000 clones, roughly nine tenths of which appear only once. CDR3 length: 15 residues. Trimming took off 1 base at V and 3 bases at J, with 9 bases between the two ends. Germline V gene lookup returns CDR1 LNHDA and CDR2 SQIVND (reference sequence). The sequence derives from a female donor with multiple sclerosis, enrolled in a pregnancy study. This chain connects TRBV19 to TRBJ1-4; the D gene is possibly TRBD1 (6 bases). The sample consisted of peripheral blood, taken in the first trimester of pregnancy. CDR3 in DNA: TGTGCCAGTAGTATAGGAAAGGGGGCTAATGAAAAACTGTTTTTT. Protein product: CASSIGKGANEKLFF.